The clone carrying this T cell receptor beta chain was seen a handful of times. Its antigen is unknown. The authors' processing: Using the CDR3 differences seen across clinicopathological groups, the authors built a distant-metastasis classifier for papillary thyroid cancer, which was meant to discriminate distant-metastatic patients. From the PCR reads, TCRdb re-called clones with MiXCR. TCRdb's processing, not the study's, gives the V and J calls here. The sample has roughly 11,000 clones, around 26% seen once. The data were taken from a study of metastatic and nonmetastatic thyroid tumors. Study summary: A comparison of repertoires was made across blood and tumor or nodule tissue from malignant and benign thyroid patients. Whole-study results and caveats: As reported, TCR beta diversity in blood and tumor was significantly higher in malignant thyroid tumors than in benign nodules.

Among the patients, none had received any treatment before thyroid surgery. This sequence was found in a male donor with papillary thyroid cancer or a benign thyroid nodule (not recorded which). Some clones in this sample may be carry-over from other donors' samples. Sequenced material: adjacent normal tissue.

The CDR3 loop is CASSSQGEEQYF. Written as DNA, the CDR3 is TGTGCCAGCAGCTCACAGGGTGAAGAGCAGTACTTC. The chain has TRBV7-6 and TRBJ2-7; maybe TRBD1 (6 bases). The germline V gene has CDR1 SGHVS and CDR2 FNYEAQ. Trimming took 4 bases from V and 7 from J, leaving 11 bases between them. This CDR3 has 12 amino acids.